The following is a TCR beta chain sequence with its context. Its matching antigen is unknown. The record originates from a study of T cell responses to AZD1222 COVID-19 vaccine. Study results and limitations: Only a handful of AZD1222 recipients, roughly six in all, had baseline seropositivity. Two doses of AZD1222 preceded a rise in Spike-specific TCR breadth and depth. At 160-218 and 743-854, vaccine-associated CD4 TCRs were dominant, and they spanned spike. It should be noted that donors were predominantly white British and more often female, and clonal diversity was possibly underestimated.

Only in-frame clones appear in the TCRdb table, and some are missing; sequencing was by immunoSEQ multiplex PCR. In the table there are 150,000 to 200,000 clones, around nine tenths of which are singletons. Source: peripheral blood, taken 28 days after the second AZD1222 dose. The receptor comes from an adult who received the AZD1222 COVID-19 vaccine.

CDR3 protein: CASSVAGPRGYTF. The CDR3 DNA reads TGTGCCAGCAGCGTAGCAGGGCCCCGTGGCTACACCTTC. The V and J genes are TRBV5-4 and TRBJ1-2, with D perhaps matching TRBD1 (5 bases). The CDR3 runs to 13 residues. Germline V lookup: CDR1 SGHNT, CDR2 YYREEE (reference sequence). Trimming took off 4 bases at V and 7 bases at J, with 14 bases between the two ends.